The rows below give T cell receptor beta chains drawn from one sample of a study of cytomegalovirus exposure and HLA in healthy donors. This table comes from immunoSEQ multiplex PCR, and its TCRdb copy is limited to in-frame clones, with some not included. The sample gives tens of thousands of clones, about 80% of which show up once; around 1.5% is in the top ten. Input material: PBMCs. These receptors originate from a male donor in good health and CMV-seronegative. The CDR3 runs from the conserved cysteine through the conserved F or W. The D gene is left open where the match is weak. Clone sizes are given selectively: once, few, many, or a class where the clone is expanded.

CDR3 protein,CDR3 DNA,V gene,D gene,clone size,J gene
CASGENNEQFF,TGTGCCAGCGGGGAGAACAATGAGCAGTTCTTC,TRBV9,.,.,TRBJ2-1
CASSQRGLAGTSLDNEQFF,TGTGCCAGCAGCCAGAGAGGTCTAGCGGGGACGTCTTTGGACAATGAGCAGTTCTTC,TRBV7-2,TRBD2,.,TRBJ2-1
CASSLTGTQGLPGDQPQHF,TGTGCCAGCAGCTTAACCGGGACACAGGGGCTCCCTGGAGATCAGCCCCAGCATTTT,TRBV7-8,TRBD1,.,TRBJ1-5
CASSPWTVPYEQYF,TGTGCCAGCAGCCCGTGGACAGTACCCTACGAGCAGTACTTC,TRBV7-9,.,.,TRBJ2-7
CASSYRGGDEQYF,TGTGCCAGCAGTTACCGAGGGGGGGACGAGCAGTACTTC,TRBV6-5,.,few,TRBJ2-7
CASIRGQGQETQYF,TGTGCCAGCATACGGGGACAAGGCCAAGAGACCCAGTACTTC,TRBV6-5,.,.,TRBJ2-5
CASSLYRREGWTF,TGTGCCAGCAGCTTATATAGGCGGGAAGGTTGGACCTTC,TRBV5-6,.,.,TRBJ1-2
CASSFFSGSKVSYEQYF,TGTGCCAGCAGCTTTTTCAGTGGTAGCAAAGTCTCCTACGAGCAGTACTTC,TRBV5-6,.,.,TRBJ2-7
CSVEGLSGELFF,TGCAGCGTTGAAGGGCTCTCCGGGGAGCTGTTTTTT,TRBV29-1,.,.,TRBJ2-2
CAISGGITSGTYEQYF,TGTGCCATCAGTGGTGGTATCACTAGCGGGACGTACGAGCAGTACTTC,TRBV10-3,TRBD2,.,TRBJ2-7
CASSQAGQGSSSGNTIYF,TGCGCCAGCAGCCAAGCGGGACAGGGTTCATCCTCTGGAAACACCATATATTTT,TRBV4-3,TRBD1,medium-sized,TRBJ1-3
CASSGGLSSYNEQFF,TGCGCCAGCAGTGGGGGACTAAGCTCCTACAATGAGCAGTTCTTC,TRBV10-1,TRBD2,few,TRBJ2-1
CASSPRLAGGPTDTQYF,TGTGCCAGCAGCCCCCGACTAGCGGGGGGGCCAACAGATACGCAGTATTTT,TRBV11-2,TRBD2,.,TRBJ2-3
CASSLVSGNYEQYF,TGTGCCAGCAGCTTAGTCAGCGGAAACTACGAGCAGTACTTC,TRBV11-2,.,.,TRBJ2-7
CASSLIRVSGANGLTF,TGTGCCAGCAGTTTAATTCGGGTCTCTGGGGCCAACGGCCTGACTTTC,TRBV28,.,.,TRBJ2-6
CASSKRGGTDTQYF,TGTGCCAGCAGTAAACGGGGGGGCACAGATACGCAGTATTTT,TRBV6-5,TRBD2,.,TRBJ2-3
CASQMTGNRNSPLHF,TGTGCCAGCCAGATGACAGGGAATAGGAATTCACCCCTCCACTTT,TRBV2,TRBD1,.,TRBJ1-6
CASIDTGRGETQYF,TGTGCCAGCATCGACACAGGGAGGGGAGAGACCCAGTACTTC,TRBV6-5,.,.,TRBJ2-5
CASSRLAGQSSYNEQFF,TGTGCCAGCTCACGACTAGCGGGGCAGAGCTCCTACAATGAGCAGTTCTTC,TRBV18,TRBD2,few,TRBJ2-1
CASRLGPGEAFF,TGTGCCAGCAGACTAGGACCCGGTGAAGCTTTCTTT,TRBV14,.,.,TRBJ1-1
CASSDRLAGTLNNEQFF,TGTGCCAGCAGCGATCGACTAGCGGGGACCCTCAACAATGAGCAGTTCTTC,TRBV9,TRBD2,.,TRBJ2-1
CASSMGQEDGYTF,TGTGCCAGCAGCATGGGACAGGAGGATGGCTACACCTTC,TRBV5-4,TRBD1,.,TRBJ1-2
CASSLEGARGNTIYF,TGTGCCAGCAGCTTGGAGGGGGCTCGTGGAAACACCATATATTTT,TRBV5-6,TRBD1,.,TRBJ1-3
CASKRDSYNEQFF,TGTGCCAGCAAGCGGGATTCCTACAATGAGCAGTTCTTC,TRBV7-2,TRBD2,.,TRBJ2-1
CSVVISKNIQYF,TGCAGCGTTGTGATTAGCAAAAACATTCAGTACTTC,TRBV29-1,.,few,TRBJ2-4
CASSRRGGRWTEAFF,TGTGCCAGCAGCCGGAGAGGGGGCAGGTGGACTGAAGCTTTCTTT,TRBV28,TRBD1,.,TRBJ1-1
CASSVGGQTGQYF,TGTGCCAGCAGCGTAGGAGGACAGACAGGGCAGTACTTC,TRBV9,.,.,TRBJ2-7
CASSLYGQVGRAERPYEQYF,TGTGCCAGCAGTCTGTATGGACAGGTCGGTAGGGCTGAGCGACCTTACGAGCAGTACTTC,TRBV27,TRBD1,.,TRBJ2-7
CASSLGESGTGGENYGYTF,TGTGCTAGCAGCTTAGGGGAGTCCGGGACAGGGGGAGAAAACTATGGCTACACCTTC,TRBV7-7,TRBD1,.,TRBJ1-2
CASSYYGGGAGNEQFF,TGTGCCAGCAGTTACTATGGCGGGGGGGCCGGCAATGAGCAGTTCTTC,TRBV6-5,TRBD2,.,TRBJ2-1
CASSFGTSVVQETQYF,TGCGCCAGCAGCTTTGGGACTAGCGTCGTACAAGAGACCCAGTACTTC,TRBV5-1,TRBD2,.,TRBJ2-5
CASSLTGGRPTDAQYF,TGTGCCAGCAGCTTGACCGGCGGGAGGCCCACAGATGCGCAGTATTTT,TRBV7-9,TRBD2,.,TRBJ2-3
CASSLDWGQGAGYTF,TGTGCCAGCAGCTTAGATTGGGGGCAGGGGGCAGGCTACACCTTC,TRBV11-2,TRBD1,.,TRBJ1-2
CASSLVFSGADYGYTF,TGTGCCAGCAGCTTAGTTTTTTCAGGGGCGGACTATGGCTACACCTTC,TRBV7-8,.,.,TRBJ1-2
CASSPQTSGRWVLAKNIQYF,TGTGCCAGTTCCCCACAAACTAGCGGGAGATGGGTACTGGCCAAAAACATTCAGTACTTC,TRBV19,TRBD2,.,TRBJ2-4
CATSRDTQGALTDTQYF,TGTGCCACCAGCAGAGATACACAGGGGGCACTCACAGATACGCAGTATTTT,TRBV15,TRBD1,.,TRBJ2-3
CASDRFNQPQHF,TGTGCCAGTGACAGGTTCAACCAGCCCCAGCATTTT,TRBV6-1,.,.,TRBJ1-5
CASSLGLGLDEQYF,TGTGCCAGCAGCTTAGGCCTAGGTTTGGACGAGCAGTACTTC,TRBV7-2,.,.,TRBJ2-7
CASSLNPGQGGGYTF,TGTGCCAGCAGCCTTAACCCCGGACAGGGAGGGGGCTACACCTTC,TRBV27,TRBD1,.,TRBJ1-2
CASSLGLAANYEQYF,TGTGCCAGCAGTTTGGGACTAGCGGCTAACTACGAGCAGTACTTC,TRBV28,TRBD2,.,TRBJ2-7
CASSVPSGNAGYTF,TGTGCCAGCAGCGTTCCCAGCGGGAACGCTGGCTACACCTTC,TRBV9,.,.,TRBJ1-2
CASRISVNYGYTF,TGTGCCAGTCGTATTAGCGTTAACTATGGCTACACCTTC,TRBV19,.,.,TRBJ1-2
CASSQREGDYEQYF,TGTGCCAGCAGTCAACGGGAGGGGGACTACGAGCAGTACTTC,TRBV2,TRBD2,.,TRBJ2-7
CASSLGRSNTEAFF,TGTGCCAGCAGCCTGGGGAGGAGTAACACTGAAGCTTTCTTT,TRBV11-3,.,.,TRBJ1-1
CSAKGDTEAFF,TGCAGTGCTAAAGGGGACACTGAAGCTTTCTTT,TRBV20-1,.,.,TRBJ1-1
CASTRGGEQYF,TGTGCCAGCACCAGGGGCGGAGAGCAGTACTTC,TRBV2,.,few,TRBJ2-7
CASRPKDSSYEQYF,TGTGCCAGCAGGCCCAAGGACAGCTCCTACGAGCAGTACTTC,TRBV5-6,.,.,TRBJ2-7
CASSDVSNSYEQYF,TGTGCCAGCAGTGATGTGAGCAACTCCTACGAGCAGTACTTC,TRBV2,.,.,TRBJ2-7
CASSWAGQSTNTEAFF,TGTGCCAGCAGCTGGGCGGGACAGTCGACGAACACTGAAGCTTTCTTT,TRBV11-2,TRBD1,few,TRBJ1-1
CASSYVTQTRETQYF,TGTGCCAGCAGCTACGTAACCCAGACGCGGGAGACCCAGTACTTC,TRBV11-2,.,.,TRBJ2-5
CASSPPSGQNTEAFF,TGTGCCAGCAGTCCCCCTTCTGGACAGAACACTGAAGCTTTCTTT,TRBV28,.,few,TRBJ1-1
CAWARDRGYHNGQFF,TGTGCCTGGGCCCGGGACAGGGGTTACCACAATGGGCAGTTCTTC,TRBV30,TRBD1,.,TRBJ2-1
CASSVGQVFNQPQHF,TGTGCCAGCAGCGTTGGACAGGTTTTCAATCAGCCCCAGCATTTT,TRBV7-8,TRBD1,few,TRBJ1-5
CASSQDRGGPEAFF,TGTGCCAGCAGCCAAGATAGGGGGGGACCCGAAGCTTTCTTT,TRBV14,.,.,TRBJ1-1